The 9 T cell receptor beta chains below all came from one sample that was sequenced in a study of PD-1 blockade in classical Hodgkin lymphoma. TCRdb's table, derived via immunoSEQ multiplex PCR, lists solely in-frame clones and lacks some. Seen here are more than 75,000 clones, approximately 94% observed once, and the top ten hold roughly 2.1%. Time point denoted: cycle 4 day 1 (C4D1), after five to seven weeks of nivolumab. In every patient, relapse followed autologous stem cell transplantation, while exposure to brentuximab vedotin differed. The input for sequencing was peripheral blood mononuclear cells (PBMCs), taken before the fourth cycle of nivolumab. The receptors derive from a human donor with classical Hodgkin lymphoma.

The chain is built from TRBV7-8 and TRBJ2-7; TRBD2 matches at 11 bases. The V gene's germline CDR1 is SGHVS and CDR2 FQNEAQ. V trimming: 1 base; J trimming: 5 bases; junction bases outside the gene matches: 10. The CDR3 totals 17 residues. The CDR3: CASSLDGSGGDLDEQYF. CDR3 nucleotide sequence: TGTGCCAGCAGCTTAGATGGTAGCGGGGGGGATTTAGACGAGCAGTACTTC.

The chain couples TRBV28 to TRBJ1-1, with 8 bases that match TRBD1. Unmatched junction bases numbered 19, after V lost 6 bases and J lost 10 bases. This CDR3 is built from 16 residues. Germline CDR1 is MDHEN and CDR2 is SYDVKM. CDR3 region: CASSRRNQGATQGAFF. In DNA, the CDR3 is TGTGCCAGCAGCCGCCGGAACCAGGGGGCAACGCAGGGAGCTTTCTTT.

J is TRBJ2-7 and V is TRBV27; D is possibly TRBD1 or TRBD2 (5 bases each). The CDR3 loop spans 13 amino acids. The V end lost 5 bases, the J end lost 0 bases, and 8 bases lay between the germline ends. CDR1 and CDR2 from the germline V gene are MNHEY and SMNVEV (reference sequence). The CDR3 sequence is CASSDGASYEQYF. The CDR3 nucleotides read TGTGCCAGCAGTGACGGGGCCTCCTACGAGCAGTACTTC.

In DNA, the CDR3 is TGTGCCAGCAGCCAAGAGGGGACGGGCTATGGCTACACCTTC. Its protein is CASSQEGTGYGYTF. This chain connects TRBV14 to TRBJ1-2, with D tentatively TRBD1 (5 bases). The germline V and J ends were trimmed by 0 bases and 4 bases, with 9 bases remaining between them. This CDR3 comprises 14 residues. Germline values: CDR1 SGHDN, CDR2 FVKESK.

The sample holds a few counts of this clone. This chain joins TRBV7-2 and TRBJ1-5; D not certain. Per the germline V gene, CDR1 is SGHTA and CDR2 is FQGNSA. This CDR3 has 15 residues. Between the trimmed V and J ends, which lost 1 base and 0 bases, there was a span of 7 bases. The CDR3 coding sequence is TGTGCCAGCAGCTTAGTGCAGATTAGCAATCAGCCCCAGCATTTT. Translating gives CASSLVQISNQPQHF.

This chain joins TRBV6-1 and TRBJ1-2; the match to TRBD1 covers 10 bases. The germline V gene encodes CDR1 MNHNS and CDR2 SASEGT. Trimming cost V 10 bases and J 8 bases; bases outside gene matches: 7. The CDR3 extends over 12 amino acids. The CDR3 region is CATLDRGGGYTF. The CDR3 DNA follows: TGTGCCACCTTGGACAGGGGGGGAGGCTACACCTTC.

The genes are TRBV2 and TRBJ1-4; D may be TRBD1 (5 bases). CDR1 is SNHLY and CDR2 is FYNNEI in the germline V gene. Trimming stripped 8 bases from V and 5 bases from J, with 6 bases between. The CDR3 spans 11 residues. The CDR3 reads CASGTNEKLFF. In DNA, the CDR3 is TGTGCCAGCGGGACGAATGAAAAACTGTTTTTT.

V gene TRBV28 combines with J gene TRBJ2-3, with TRBD2 matching 15 bases. Per germline, CDR1 MDHEN and CDR2 SYDVKM. V was pared by 4 bases and J by 1 base, with 12 bases of the junction left unmatched. CDR3 length: 20 residues. CDR3 protein: CASSSLGLAGGSMGTDTQYF. CDR3 bases: TGTGCCAGCAGTTCCCTAGGACTAGCGGGAGGGTCCATGGGCACAGATACGCAGTATTTT.

The V call is TRBV5-1, the J call TRBJ2-1; D is unclear. Germline V gene lookup returns CDR1 SGHRS and CDR2 YFSETQ. The CDR3 runs to 17 residues. V lost 3 bases and J lost 3, with 19 bases in between. The chain's CDR3 is CASSSFASRASYNEQFF. CDR3 DNA sequence: TGCGCCAGCAGCTCCTTCGCCTCCCGGGCTAGCTACAATGAGCAGTTCTTC. The variable domain in full, completed from reference TRBV5-1 and TRBJ2-1, reads KAGVTQTPRYLIKTRGQQVTLSCSPISGHRSVSWYQQTPGQGLQFLFEYFSETQRNKGNFPGRFSGRQFSNSRSEMNVSTLELGDSALYLCASSSFASRASYNEQFFGPGTRLTVL.